These T cell receptor beta chains were read from a single sample in a study of glioma-infiltrating T cells. TCRdb re-called the multiplex PCR reads with MiXCR, one entry per CDR3 protein. The table has approximately 100,000 distinct CDR3 sequences, around 30% seen once; the top ten hold about 40%. Sample: glioma tissue, nonneoplastic brain tissue, or PBMCs (not recorded which). These receptors were collected from a human donor with low-grade glioma or glioblastoma, undergoing nonglioma brain surgery, or in good health (not recorded which). Both conserved end residues are part of each CDR3. The D gene is left open where the match is weak. Not all rows give a size; the values are once, few, many and, for expanded clones, a class.

cdr3_nt: TGTGCCAGTAAAAGGAGTGGGGTACTCAATACGCAGTATTTT
cdr3_aa: CASKRSGVLNTQYF
j_call: TRBJ2-3
clone_size: few
v_call: TRBV19
d_call: -

cdr3_nt: TGTGCCACCAGTGATTCATATCCCACAGATACGCAGTATTTT
cdr3_aa: CATSDSYPTDTQYF
j_call: TRBJ2-3
clone_size: many
v_call: TRBV24-1
d_call: -

cdr3_nt: TGCAGTGCCCACAGGGGGTTAGACTATGGCTACACCTTC
cdr3_aa: CSAHRGLDYGYTF
j_call: TRBJ1-2
clone_size: many
v_call: TRBV20-1
d_call: TRBD1

cdr3_nt: TGTGCCAGCAGCCAAACGGACAGGGGGAAGAGGTACGAGCAGTACTTC
cdr3_aa: CASSQTDRGKRYEQYF
j_call: TRBJ2-7
clone_size: -
v_call: TRBV6-1
d_call: TRBD1

cdr3_nt: TGCGCCAGCAGCCAAGAGGGGAACACCGGGGAGCTGTTTTTT
cdr3_aa: CASSQEGNTGELFF
j_call: TRBJ2-2
clone_size: many
v_call: TRBV4-3
d_call: -

cdr3_nt: TGTGCCAGCAGCTTAGTCGGAGGTAAAGGATACGAGCAGTACTTC
cdr3_aa: CASSLVGGKGYEQYF
j_call: TRBJ2-7
clone_size: -
v_call: TRBV11-1
d_call: -

cdr3_nt: TGCGCCAGCAGGCAAAATACGGGACAAGGGCTCACTGAAGCTTTCTTT
cdr3_aa: CASRQNTGQGLTEAFF
j_call: TRBJ1-1
clone_size: -
v_call: TRBV5-1
d_call: -

cdr3_nt: TGTGCCAGCAGTCCTCCGGGACAGAGATACAATGAGCAGTTCTTC
cdr3_aa: CASSPPGQRYNEQFF
j_call: TRBJ2-1
clone_size: -
v_call: TRBV12-3/TRBV12-4
d_call: TRBD1

cdr3_nt: TGCAGCAAAAACCCGGGACAGACTAACACTGAAGCTTTCTTT
cdr3_aa: CSKNPGQTNTEAFF
j_call: TRBJ1-1
clone_size: many
v_call: TRBV20-1
d_call: TRBD1

cdr3_nt: TGTGCCAGCAGCCCAAACCTTGGATCTAACTATGGCTACACCTTC
cdr3_aa: CASSPNLGSNYGYTF
j_call: TRBJ1-2
clone_size: many
v_call: TRBV28
d_call: -

cdr3_nt: TGTGCCAGCAGTTTAGCCTACGAGCAGTACTTC
cdr3_aa: CASSLAYEQYF
j_call: TRBJ2-7
clone_size: many
v_call: TRBV11-2
d_call: -

cdr3_nt: TGTGCCAGCAGGCTTCTACAGGGGGTCTCTGAAGCTTTCTTT
cdr3_aa: CASRLLQGVSEAFF
j_call: TRBJ1-1
clone_size: many
v_call: TRBV7-2
d_call: TRBD1

cdr3_nt: TGTGCCAGCAGCTTAGGGCCTCTAGCGGGGGAGATGGAGACCCAGTACTTC
cdr3_aa: CASSLGPLAGEMETQYF
j_call: TRBJ2-5
clone_size: -
v_call: TRBV7-2
d_call: TRBD2

cdr3_nt: TGTGCCAGTAGAAACTCAGGACAGGTCATCAATCAGCCCCAGCATTTT
cdr3_aa: CASRNSGQVINQPQHF
j_call: TRBJ1-5
clone_size: -
v_call: TRBV19
d_call: TRBD1

cdr3_nt: TGTGCCAGCAGCTTACTAGCGGGGGTTACTTACAATGAGCAGTTCTTC
cdr3_aa: CASSLLAGVTYNEQFF
j_call: TRBJ2-1
clone_size: few
v_call: TRBV5-4
d_call: TRBD2

cdr3_nt: TGTGCCAGCAACCCGGGACAGGGGGCCTACAATGAGCAGTTCTTC
cdr3_aa: CASNPGQGAYNEQFF
j_call: TRBJ2-1
clone_size: few
v_call: TRBV12-3/TRBV12-4
d_call: TRBD1

cdr3_nt: TGTGCCAGCAGCCAAGATGCGGCCGGCTACACCTTC
cdr3_aa: CASSQDAAGYTF
j_call: TRBJ1-2
clone_size: -
v_call: TRBV3-1
d_call: -

cdr3_nt: TGCGCCAGCAGTGATAGGACCGGGGATGGCTACACCTTC
cdr3_aa: CASSDRTGDGYTF
j_call: TRBJ1-2
clone_size: many
v_call: TRBV10-2
d_call: -

cdr3_nt: TGTGCCAGCTCACCACCCCACAGCTCTGGAAACACCATATATTTT
cdr3_aa: CASSPPHSSGNTIYF
j_call: TRBJ1-3
clone_size: -
v_call: TRBV18
d_call: -

cdr3_nt: TGTGCCAAAGGGACAGCCCATAATTCACCCCTCCACTTT
cdr3_aa: CAKGTAHNSPLHF
j_call: TRBJ1-6
clone_size: many
v_call: TRBV2
d_call: TRBD1

cdr3_nt: TGTGCCAGCAGTGTCTCCCCCGGACTAGGTTCTAGCACAGATACGCAGTATTTT
cdr3_aa: CASSVSPGLGSSTDTQYF
j_call: TRBJ2-3
clone_size: many
v_call: TRBV28
d_call: TRBD2

cdr3_nt: TGTGCCACCATTTATGTTCCGACAGGCCGCTCTGGAAACACCATATATTTT
cdr3_aa: CATIYVPTGRSGNTIYF
j_call: TRBJ1-3
clone_size: few
v_call: TRBV6-1
d_call: -

cdr3_nt: TGTGCCAGCAGCCGCGACCCTCAGACAGGAGCCTCTGGAAACACCATATATTTT
cdr3_aa: CASSRDPQTGASGNTIYF
j_call: TRBJ1-3
clone_size: -
v_call: TRBV7-3
d_call: -

cdr3_nt: TGTGCCAGCAGTTACTCGAGCAATCAGCCCCAGCATTTT
cdr3_aa: CASSYSSNQPQHF
j_call: TRBJ1-5
clone_size: many
v_call: TRBV6-2/TRBV6-3
d_call: -

cdr3_nt: TGTGCCAGCATCTCACCGGGACTAGCGGGACAAGAGACCCAGTACTTC
cdr3_aa: CASISPGLAGQETQYF
j_call: TRBJ2-5
clone_size: -
v_call: TRBV7-9
d_call: TRBD2

cdr3_nt: TGTGCCACCAGCTCGGGACTAGCGGGGGCCCTACCGGCAACAGGTACGCAGTATTTT
cdr3_aa: CATSSGLAGALPATGTQYF
j_call: TRBJ2-3
clone_size: few
v_call: TRBV24-1
d_call: TRBD2

cdr3_nt: TGTGCCAGCAGCCATAGGGTGGTTACCTACGAGCAGTACTTC
cdr3_aa: CASSHRVVTYEQYF
j_call: TRBJ2-7
clone_size: many
v_call: TRBV3-1
d_call: -

cdr3_nt: TGTGCCAGAAGAGGGACAGGGAGCTCCTACGAGCAGTACTTC
cdr3_aa: CARRGTGSSYEQYF
j_call: TRBJ2-7
clone_size: -
v_call: TRBV6-5
d_call: TRBD1

cdr3_nt: TGTGCCAGCAGCCGACCGGGACAGGGGAACTATGGCTACACCTTC
cdr3_aa: CASSRPGQGNYGYTF
j_call: TRBJ1-2
clone_size: many
v_call: TRBV6-1
d_call: TRBD1

cdr3_nt: TGTGCCAGCAGCCCTACTACCATCCCCGGAGAGCAGTTCTTC
cdr3_aa: CASSPTTIPGEQFF
j_call: TRBJ2-1
clone_size: many
v_call: TRBV14
d_call: -

cdr3_nt: TGCGCCAGCAGCCAGGGCCGAGATTTTGGTCGGAACACTGAAGCTTTCTTT
cdr3_aa: CASSQGRDFGRNTEAFF
j_call: TRBJ1-1
clone_size: -
v_call: TRBV4-1
d_call: -

cdr3_nt: TGCAGCGGAAGGGAGCAGTACGGCTACACCTTC
cdr3_aa: CSGREQYGYTF
j_call: TRBJ1-2
clone_size: -
v_call: TRBV29-1
d_call: -

cdr3_nt: TGTGCCAGTAGTACATTCCCGGGACAGGGCTACGAGCAGTACTTC
cdr3_aa: CASSTFPGQGYEQYF
j_call: TRBJ2-7
clone_size: -
v_call: TRBV19
d_call: TRBD1

cdr3_nt: TGTGCCAGCAGCGCGACGGACACCGGGGAGCTGTTTTTT
cdr3_aa: CASSATDTGELFF
j_call: TRBJ2-2
clone_size: -
v_call: TRBV7-9
d_call: -

cdr3_nt: TGTGCCAGCAGCCAAGGGGGGACAGCCCCCTTTGGGGGGCAGTCCTTC
cdr3_aa: CASSQGGTAPFGGQSF
j_call: TRBJ2-1
clone_size: -
v_call: TRBV14
d_call: -

cdr3_nt: TGTGCCAGCACCGAGAGGGGGGTGGGCACAGATACGCAGTATTTT
cdr3_aa: CASTERGVGTDTQYF
j_call: TRBJ2-3
clone_size: -
v_call: TRBV4-2
d_call: -

cdr3_nt: TGTGCCAGCAGCTTAGATAGGGCGGCTAATGAAAAACTGTTTTTT
cdr3_aa: CASSLDRAANEKLFF
j_call: TRBJ1-4
clone_size: many
v_call: TRBV7-2
d_call: -

cdr3_nt: TGCAGCGCCCCAAGCGATACGCAGTATTTT
cdr3_aa: CSAPSDTQYF
j_call: TRBJ2-3
clone_size: -
v_call: TRBV29-1
d_call: -

cdr3_nt: TGTGCCAGCAGAGAGGGCAGCGCCGGAGATACGCAGTATTTT
cdr3_aa: CASREGSAGDTQYF
j_call: TRBJ2-3
clone_size: -
v_call: TRBV2
d_call: -

cdr3_nt: TGCGCCAGCAGCCAAGACCGGCACCCGAACACTGAAGCTTTCTTT
cdr3_aa: CASSQDRHPNTEAFF
j_call: TRBJ1-1
clone_size: many
v_call: TRBV4-3
d_call: -

cdr3_nt: TGTGCCAGCAGTGAATTGCGCAGCAATCAGCCCCAGCATTTT
cdr3_aa: CASSELRSNQPQHF
j_call: TRBJ1-5
clone_size: -
v_call: TRBV2
d_call: -

cdr3_nt: TGCAGTTGTCTTGAACAGGGCACAGATACGCAGTATTTT
cdr3_aa: CSCLEQGTDTQYF
j_call: TRBJ2-3
clone_size: many
v_call: TRBV20-1
d_call: -

cdr3_nt: TGCAGTGCAACCCCCAACAGGGGCCGAGGCTCTGGGGCCAACGTCCTGACTTTC
cdr3_aa: CSATPNRGRGSGANVLTF
j_call: TRBJ2-6
clone_size: many
v_call: TRBV20-1
d_call: TRBD1

cdr3_nt: TGTGCCTGGAGTAACCAAGAGACCCAGTACTTC
cdr3_aa: CAWSNQETQYF
j_call: TRBJ2-5
clone_size: once
v_call: TRBV30
d_call: -

cdr3_nt: TGCGCCAGCAGCCAAGATTCGGGGACGGGGGGCTACACCTTC
cdr3_aa: CASSQDSGTGGYTF
j_call: TRBJ1-2
clone_size: -
v_call: TRBV4-3
d_call: -

cdr3_nt: TGTGCCAGCAGCCCCGGACACGGGCCTACGCAGTATTTT
cdr3_aa: CASSPGHGPTQYF
j_call: TRBJ2-3
clone_size: many
v_call: TRBV7-2
d_call: -

cdr3_nt: TGTGCCAGCAGGGACATAGGATTCTATGGCTACACCTTC
cdr3_aa: CASRDIGFYGYTF
j_call: TRBJ1-2
clone_size: many
v_call: TRBV2
d_call: -

cdr3_nt: TGTGCCAGCAAGATTCAGGGGGCTGAAGCTTTCTTT
cdr3_aa: CASKIQGAEAFF
j_call: TRBJ1-1
clone_size: -
v_call: TRBV11-2
d_call: TRBD1

cdr3_nt: TGTGCCAGCAGCGGGAAAGGGACGGATCAGCCCCAGCATTTT
cdr3_aa: CASSGKGTDQPQHF
j_call: TRBJ1-5
clone_size: -
v_call: TRBV7-2
d_call: -

cdr3_nt: TGTGCCAGTAGTAACGGACTTTACGAGCAGTACTTC
cdr3_aa: CASSNGLYEQYF
j_call: TRBJ2-7
clone_size: many
v_call: TRBV19
d_call: -

cdr3_nt: TGCAGTAATAGGACCCGGGACAACACTGAAGCTTTCTTT
cdr3_aa: CSNRTRDNTEAFF
j_call: TRBJ1-1
clone_size: -
v_call: TRBV20-1
d_call: -

cdr3_nt: TGTGCCAACGGTTTGAACACCGGGGAGCTGTTTTTT
cdr3_aa: CANGLNTGELFF
j_call: TRBJ2-2
clone_size: few
v_call: TRBV10-3
d_call: -

cdr3_nt: TGTGCCAGCAGTTCCACAGGGTTCTCCTACGAGCAGTACTTC
cdr3_aa: CASSSTGFSYEQYF
j_call: TRBJ2-7
clone_size: few
v_call: TRBV12-3/TRBV12-4
d_call: -